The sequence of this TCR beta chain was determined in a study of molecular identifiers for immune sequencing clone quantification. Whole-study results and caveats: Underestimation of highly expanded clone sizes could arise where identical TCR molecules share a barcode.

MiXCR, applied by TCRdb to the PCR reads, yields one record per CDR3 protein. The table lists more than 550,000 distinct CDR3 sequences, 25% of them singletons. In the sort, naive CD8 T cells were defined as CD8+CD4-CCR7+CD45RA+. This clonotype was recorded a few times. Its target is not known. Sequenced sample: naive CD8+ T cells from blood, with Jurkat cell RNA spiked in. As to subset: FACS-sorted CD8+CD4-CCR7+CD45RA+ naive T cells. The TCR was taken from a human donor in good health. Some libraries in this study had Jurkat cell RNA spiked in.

CDR3 sequence (DNA): TGTGCCAGCAACCCTCTAACAACGAACTATGGCTACACCTTC. Encoded protein: CASNPLTTNYGYTF. This chain joins TRBV7-9 and TRBJ1-2, with D hard to call. The V gene's germline CDR1 is SEHNR and CDR2 FQNEAQ (reference sequence). The CDR3 runs 14 residues. V lost 7 bases to trimming and J lost 2 bases, with 14 bases between them. Drawing the rest from reference TRBV7-9 and TRBJ1-2, the complete variable domain is DTGVSQNPRHKITKRGQNVTFRCDPISEHNRLYWYRQTLGQGPEFLTYFQNEAQLEKSRLLSDRFSAERPKGSFSTLEIQRTEQGDSAMYLCASNPLTTNYGYTFGSGTRLTVV.